This T cell receptor (beta chain) was obtained from a study of blood T cell repertoires in COVID-19 (dated by TCRdb to about 2020). Turning to the overall study: The collaborator samples originated in the United States, Italy and Spain and spanned the acute and convalescent phases of COVID-19. The material from the prospective study consisted of cDNA or gDNA derived from T cells, B-cell-depleted T cells, or PBMCs. Deeply sampled blood TCRbeta repertoires from subjects exposed to, actively infected with, or recovered from COVID-19 were included in the dataset. A freely available public database, intended as a resource for researchers studying the immune response to SARS-CoV-2, is where the repertoires were released. The samples were drawn from two sources: the first 160 participants of the ongoing ImmuneRACE study, and 950 to 1,500 subjects contributed by 6 global collaborators. A de-identified subject ID, COVID-19 status, age in years and sex were almost always included in the sample metadata. Where HLA class I and class II types were available, the types were taken from metadata supplied by the sample provider, not from assay-based typing. On the study overall, not on this receptor specifically: The amount of clinical and demographic metadata varied by source and participant and was provided uncurated.

Participants in the prospective study were aged about 18 to 95 years, lived in 20 to 25 United States geographic areas, and enrolled through a virtual design. In the prospective study, cohorts were assigned on the basis of participant-reported clinical history obtained from a screening survey and a study questionnaire. Exposed participants had been in contact with someone with a PCR-confirmed or clinician-diagnosed COVID-19 case within 2 weeks of study entry. Each participant in the prospective study had whole blood, serum and a nasopharyngeal or oropharyngeal swab collected by mobile phlebotomists. Over a 2-month period, participants in the prospective study had the option of providing additional blood draws and questionnaires. Before DNA extraction, prospective study blood samples were shipped either frozen or at room temperature. TCRbeta CDR3 regions were amplified from genomic DNA by means of the immunoSEQ Assay, a bias-controlled multiplex PCR. The published analysis was carried out like this. The number of nucleated cells in each sample was estimated from the amplification of reference gene primers within the assay. To quantify the absolute abundance of each unique TCRbeta CDR3 rearrangement, sequence reads were collapsed and filtered. For each sample, productive Simpson clonality was calculated as the square root of Simpson's diversity index over productive rearrangements. Imported from immuneACCESS, the table was reduced by TCRdb to in-frame sequences with V and J called. These copies leave out some clones; in studies compared against another copy, an unresolved V gene accounts for under half, and the cause of the remainder is not known. V, J and clone size are taken as reported in that table, and D and trimming were inferred from the DNA itself. The sample includes roughly 140,000 clones, with around 84% observed a single time. The ten biggest clones cover more than 4.5% of the sample.

Germline trimming: 2 bases from V, 2 bases from J; junction bases outside gene matches: 7. CDR1 and CDR2 (MNHEY, SVGAGI) derive from the germline V gene. Measured from the cysteine to the phenylalanine, the CDR3 is 16 residues long. The only DNA kept is the CDR3, 48 bases in frame from the first base. As for this clone: Its recognized antigen is unknown. Base qualities are not recorded, but no much larger clone differs from it by a single base.

This receptor was obtained from a woman between 50 and 59 years old who had been exposed to COVID-19. This sequence uses TRBV6-5 and TRBJ2-5; 8 central nucleotides agree with TRBD1. The sample was PBMCs or T cells enriched from blood (not recorded which). The CDR3 protein: CASSYEITGGQETQYF. The sequenced DNA is TGTGCCAGCAGTTACGAGATAACAGGGGGGCAAGAGACCCAGTACTTC.